Listed below are T cell receptor beta chains from one sample, sequenced in a study of blood T cells in healthy people across ages. One entry per CDR3 protein results from TCRdb running MiXCR on the 5' RACE reads. Among 760,000 or so distinct CDR3 sequences listed, 20% to 30% were seen once. The same sample was also used in a study of T cells of mothers and their children.

Sequenced material: blood. The source of these receptors is a boy aged 5 to 17 in good health. The CDR3 runs from the conserved cysteine through the conserved F or W. Size values are once, few and many counts, or a class for expanded clones, and some rows have none.

>TRBV20-1|TRBJ2-5|few
CSASRAGNQETQYF
>TRBV2|TRBJ2-3|few
CASTGGSSTDTQYF
>TRBV12-3/TRBV12-4|TRBJ1-2|few
CASSGEEWVANYGYTF
>TRBV20-1|TRBJ2-1|few
CSARVTSGNEQFF
>TRBV6-2/TRBV6-3|TRBJ2-1|-
CASSLRGGAGEQFF
>TRBV3-1|-|-
CASSQGQGGEQFF
>TRBV29-1|TRBJ1-2|-
CSVVPQGFGGYTF
>TRBV6-2/TRBV6-3|TRBJ1-1|few
CASSYPLQGMTEAFF
>TRBV29-1|TRBJ2-5|many
CSCAQGLGETQYF
>TRBV28|TRBJ1-4|few
CASSLALGTVIQGLNEKLFF
>TRBV3-1|TRBJ2-1|-
CASSQVGSTYNEQFF
>TRBV20-1|-|-
CSARDGGDYGPLDEQFF
>TRBV20-1|TRBJ2-7|few
CSARGVAGSSYEQYF
>TRBV4-1|TRBJ2-7|-
CASSLGQEKQYF
>TRBV7-9|-|-
CVSSLNYRVGTYEQYF
>TRBV5-4|TRBJ2-1|-
CASSLDPGHDEQFF
>TRBV5-6|TRBJ1-2|few
CASSFGVLRTTGTNGYTF
>TRBV5-6|TRBJ2-1|-
CASSLGVGRSNYNEQFF
>TRBV7-2|TRBJ1-2|-
CASSLLEKRRQGDYGYTF
>TRBV27|TRBJ1-4|-
CASSPTGAPTNEKLFF
>TRBV7-7|TRBJ2-5|-
CASSSDSRLGGETQYF
>TRBV9|TRBJ1-5|few
CASSVAPANQPQHF
>TRBV10-3|TRBJ2-7|-
CAISDTTSGLFEQYF